The 28 T cell receptor beta chains below all came from one sample that was sequenced in a study of blood T cell repertoires in COVID-19. Data came from immunoSEQ multiplex PCR; TCRdb stores just in-frame clones and leaves some out. The data show 200,000 to 250,000 clones, with around 90% seen just once and approximately 11% held by the top ten. The sample taken for sequencing was PBMCs or T cells enriched from blood (not recorded which). These receptors originate from a man aged 30-40 years who had recovered from COVID-19.

This chain connects TRBV9 to TRBJ1-6; TRBD1 agrees at 10 bases. V shed 3 bases and J 9 bases; nucleotides not matched to a gene: 6. The CDR3 has 15 amino acids. The V gene's germline CDR1 is SGDLS and CDR2 YYNGEE. In DNA form, the CDR3 reads TGTGCCAGCAGCGCCGGGACAGGGGTTTCTTCACCCCTCCACTTT. Protein: CASSAGTGVSSPLHF.

The rearrangement uses TRBV6-5 and TRBJ1-1; the D gene is possibly TRBD1 (5 bases). Trimming took 7 bases from V and 4 from J, leaving 16 bases between them. The CDR3 loop spans 14 amino acids. Germline V gene sequence: CDR1 MNHEY, CDR2 SVGAGI. The CDR3 sequence: CASIKRGEPTEAFF. CDR3 bases: TGTGCCAGCATTAAACGGGGGGAGCCCACTGAAGCTTTCTTT.

The rearrangement uses TRBV19 and TRBJ2-7, with 10 bases fitting TRBD2. This CDR3 is 15 amino acids long. CDR1 and CDR2 (germline): LNHDA, SQIVND (reference sequence). J was trimmed by 2 bases and V by 3 bases; bases with no gene match: 4. The CDR3 spells CASSINGLAAYEQYF. CDR3 nucleotides: TGTGCCAGTAGTATTAACGGACTAGCGGCCTACGAGCAGTACTTC. The full variable domain, with the rest looked up from reference TRBV19 and TRBJ2-7, is DGGITQSPKYLFRKEGQNVTLSCEQNLNHDAMYWYRQDPGQGLRLIYYSQIVNDFQKGDIAEGYSVSREKKESFPLTVTSAQKNPTAFYLCASSINGLAAYEQYFGPGTRLTVT.

This clone showed up just once. The chain carries TRBV5-1 and TRBJ2-3, with 7 positions matching TRBD2. The CDR3 is made up of 15 amino acids. In germline, CDR1 is SGHRS, CDR2 YFSETQ. V shed 3 bases and J 2 bases; nucleotides not matched to a gene: 6. In nucleotides, the CDR3 is TGCGCCAGCAGCTCCCGGGGGGAGTTCACAGATACGCAGTATTTT. Translated: CASSSRGEFTDTQYF.

About this clone: In the same sample, other DNA sequences code for this CDR3. The chain links TRBV9 to TRBJ2-3; unclear D gene. The CDR3 is 14 residues long. Germline-derived CDR1 and CDR2 are SGDLS and YYNGEE. V was trimmed by 0 bases and J by 1 base, leaving 6 bases between them. The CDR3 protein is CASSVVPGTDTQYF. CDR3 DNA sequence: TGTGCCAGCAGCGTAGTTCCGGGCACAGATACGCAGTATTTT.

A single count supports this clone. The chain is built from TRBV21-1 and TRBJ1-2. TRBV21-1 is flagged as a pseudogene. The CDR3 runs to 15 residues. DNA of the CDR3: TGTGCCAGCAGCCAAGGGGGGGGCTCGAACTATGGCTACACCTTC. Amino acid sequence: CASSQGGGSNYGYTF.

V usage is TRBV11-2 and J usage is TRBJ1-4, with TRBD1 as a possible D gene (5 bases). V lost 5 bases to trimming and J lost 3 bases, with 22 bases between them. Germline V CDR1 and CDR2: SGHAT, FQNNGV. This CDR3 is 18 amino acids long. The CDR3 DNA reads TGTGCCAGCAGCGCGGGACTCTCCGGAGAGGTAGCTAATGAAAAACTGTTTTTT. It encodes CASSAGLSGEVANEKLFF.

This clone was counted only a few times. The chain links TRBV5-1 to TRBJ1-3; D is perhaps TRBD1 (6 bases). Germline loops: CDR1 SGHRS, CDR2 YFSETQ. The V and J ends lost 0 bases and 2 bases respectively, with 9 bases between them. This CDR3 spans 15 amino acids. As DNA, the CDR3 is TGCGCCAGCAGCTTGGGGGCAGGGGCTGGAAACACCATATATTTT. As protein: CASSLGAGAGNTIYF.

The chain uses TRBV27 and TRBJ1-4; 7 nucleotides match TRBD1. V shed 1 base, J shed 5 bases, and the junction held 4 bases outside the gene matches. This CDR3 has 15 amino acids. Germline V CDR1 and CDR2: MNHEY, SMNVEV (reference sequence). CDR3 in DNA: TGTGCCAGCAGTTTATTTTCGGGACAGAATGAAAAACTGTTTTTT. Residues: CASSLFSGQNEKLFF.

This clone was picked up a small number of times. The chain joins TRBV28 to TRBJ1-2; 9 bases are shared with TRBD1. Unmatched junction bases numbered 7, after V lost 5 bases and J lost 9 bases. Germline-derived CDR1 and CDR2 are MDHEN and SYDVKM. The CDR3 runs to 13 residues. The CDR3 nucleotides read TGTGCCAGCAGTGTGGACAGGGGTGCGAGCTACACCTTC. This encodes CASSVDRGASYTF.

J is TRBJ1-2 and V is TRBV4-1; D may be TRBD1 (6 bases). There are 16 residues in the CDR3. Between the trimmed V and J ends, which lost 1 base and 5 bases, there was a span of 17 bases. Germline CDR1 is MGHRA and CDR2 is YSYEKL. CDR3 sequence (DNA): TGCGCCAGCAGCCAAGCCCAGGGGAATCCCGTATATGGCTACACCTTC. The encoded protein is CASSQAQGNPVYGYTF.

The chain uses TRBV10-2 and TRBJ1-1; perhaps TRBD1 as D (5 bases). CDR1 WSHSY and CDR2 SAAADI come from the germline V gene. This CDR3 region has 13 residues. Trimming left V 2 bases short and J 10 bases short, with 14 bases between. CDR3 bases: TGCGCCAGCAGTGAGGAGTTGGGGGGTACAGCTTTCTTT. It encodes CASSEELGGTAFF.

This sequence joins TRBV9 and TRBJ1-1; D not certain. Germline loops: CDR1 SGDLS, CDR2 YYNGEE. Trimming took off 3 bases at V and 7 bases at J, with 10 bases between the two ends. The CDR3 length is 12 residues. The CDR3 DNA reads TGTGCCAGCAGCGGGGCACGGATTGAAGCTTTCTTT. This sequence encodes CASSGARIEAFF.

The rearrangement uses TRBV28 and TRBJ1-5; 8 bases fit TRBD1. The CDR3 length is 16 residues. Germline-derived CDR1 and CDR2 are MDHEN and SYDVKM. J was trimmed by 2 bases and V by 6 bases; bases with no gene match: 9. The CDR3 here is CASSSEQGVGNQPQHF. The DNA for the CDR3 is TGTGCCAGCAGCTCCGAACAGGGGGTAGGCAATCAGCCCCAGCATTTT.

The chain combines TRBV6-5 with TRBJ2-3; D may be TRBD2 (6 bases). The germline V gene encodes CDR1 MNHEY and CDR2 SVGAGI. V dropped 8 bases and J dropped 9 bases, with 12 bases sitting between them. The CDR3 consists of 11 residues. For the CDR3, the DNA is TGTGCCAGCTCACGCGCGGGGACGCAGTATTTT. It translates to CASSRAGTQYF.

The V call is TRBV7-2, the J call TRBJ2-2; 10 positions agree with TRBD2. This CDR3 has 14 amino acids. The germline V gene encodes CDR1 SGHTA and CDR2 FQGNSA. V gave up 6 bases and J gave up 6 bases; unmatched junction bases: 4. CDR3 nucleotides: TGTGCCAGCAGATCCGGGACTAGCGCCGGGGAGCTGTTTTTT. This gives the protein CASRSGTSAGELFF.

This clone appeared a single time. The V call is TRBV5-6, the J call TRBJ1-1; tentatively, D is TRBD1 (6 bases). The CDR3 covers 14 residues. CDR1 is SGHDT, CDR2 YYEEEE, per germline. Deletions cut 7 bases from V and 6 bases from J, with 19 bases between. The CDR3 loop is CASGLVGAQAEAFF. CDR3 sequence (DNA): TGTGCCAGCGGCCTGGTGGGGGCGCAGGCTGAAGCTTTCTTT.

This chain joins TRBV5-1 and TRBJ2-1; TRBD1 is a possible D gene (6 bases). Trimming removed 0 bases from V and 12 bases from J, with 13 bases in between. Looked up from germline, CDR1 is SGHRS and CDR2 is YFSETQ. This CDR3 has 13 amino acids. For the CDR3, the DNA is TGCGCCAGCAGCTTGGGACAGGCCACCAGGCAGTTCTTC. Translating gives CASSLGQATRQFF.

The gene calls are TRBV11-1 and TRBJ1-1; a possible D gene is TRBD1 (6 bases). The CDR3 contains 14 residues. Germline V CDR1 and CDR2: SGHAT, FQDESV (reference sequence). Trimming pared 1 base from V and 4 bases from J, leaving 10 bases between. CDR3 bases: TGTGCCAGCAGCTTAGACAGGGTGGGCACTGAAGCTTTCTTT. This translates into CASSLDRVGTEAFF.

The chain recombines TRBV4-2 with TRBJ2-7; 9 bases map to TRBD2. CDR3 length equals 15 residues. Germline CDR1 is LGHNA and CDR2 is YNFKEQ. Trimming removed 0 bases from V and 6 bases from J; junction bases left unmatched: 6. The CDR3 loop is CASSQDASGTREQYF. The DNA of the CDR3 is TGTGCCAGCAGCCAAGATGCTAGCGGGACTCGCGAGCAGTACTTC.

The gene calls are TRBV5-1 and TRBJ1-2, with D unclear. This CDR3 region has 15 residues. The ends were cut back, 3 bases at V and 0 bases at J, with 12 bases in the middle. Germline V gives CDR1 SGHRS, CDR2 YFSETQ. The CDR3 protein is CASSYSQVPNYGYTF. Here the CDR3 DNA reads TGCGCCAGCAGCTATAGTCAGGTCCCTAACTATGGCTACACCTTC. Full variable domain (missing parts from reference TRBV5-1 and TRBJ1-2): KAGVTQTPRYLIKTRGQQVTLSCSPISGHRSVSWYQQTPGQGLQFLFEYFSETQRNKGNFPGRFSGRQFSNSRSEMNVSTLELGDSALYLCASSYSQVPNYGYTFGSGTRLTVV.

The sample holds one count of this clone. This chain joins TRBV29-1 and TRBJ2-2, with 14 bases identical to TRBD2. Per the germline V gene, CDR1 is SQVTM and CDR2 is ANQGSEA. The CDR3 runs to 15 residues. Trimming cost V 6 bases and J 4 bases; bases outside gene matches: 4. The CDR3 coding sequence is TGCAGCGTACCCGGACTAGCGGGGGGCACCGGGGAGCTGTTTTTT. Translation: CSVPGLAGGTGELFF.

This clone turned up a few times. J is TRBJ1-2 and V is TRBV5-1; TRBD1 agrees at 8 bases. CDR1 and CDR2 from the germline V gene are SGHRS and YFSETQ. V trimming: 7 bases; J trimming: 4 bases; junction bases outside the gene matches: 9. The CDR3 covers 14 residues. The CDR3 DNA reads as TGCGCCAGCGGAGAGACAGGGGCCACCTATGGCTACACCTTC. The encoded protein is CASGETGATYGYTF.

The gene calls are TRBV3-1 (or the pseudogene TRBV3-2) and TRBJ1-3; the D is unclear. The V and J ends lost 5 bases and 4 bases respectively, with 21 bases between them. The CDR3 runs 17 residues. CDR1 is LGHDT, CDR2 YNNKEL, per germline (reference sequence). The CDR3 loop reads CASSLQKRILAGNTIYF. The CDR3 DNA reads TGTGCCAGCAGCTTACAAAAGCGGATCTTAGCCGGAAACACCATATATTTT.

The rearrangement links TRBV6-5 to TRBJ1-6; possibly TRBD1 for D (6 bases). V was trimmed by 7 bases and J by 4 bases, leaving 11 bases between them. CDR3 length: 14 residues. CDR1 and CDR2 from the germline V gene are MNHEY and SVGAGI. The CDR3 nucleotides read TGTGCCAGCAAGCAAACAGGGTATAATTCACCCCTCCACTTT. Translating gives CASKQTGYNSPLHF.

CDR3 nucleotides: TGTGCCAGCAGCGTAAATACGGGGGTTGGAAACACCATATATTTT. Encoded protein: CASSVNTGVGNTIYF. V usage is TRBV9 and J usage is TRBJ1-3, with D possibly matching TRBD1 (5 bases). Germline CDR1 reads SGDLS; CDR2 reads YYNGEE. With 1 base removed from V and 3 bases from J, the gap between germline ends came to 11 bases. CDR3 length equals 15 residues.

The chain couples TRBV7-9 to TRBJ2-7; a possible D gene is TRBD2 (6 bases). Germline lookup yields CDR1 SEHNR and CDR2 FQNEAQ (reference sequence). V lost 5 bases and J lost 3, with 20 bases in between. This CDR3 contains 16 residues. This CDR3 is CASSPQLAVRGYEQYF. Written as DNA, the CDR3 is TGTGCCAGCAGCCCGCAGTTAGCGGTGAGGGGCTACGAGCAGTACTTC.

Written as DNA, the CDR3 is TGCGCCAGCAGCAGCAAGGACAGGGCACAGTACTTC. This encodes CASSSKDRAQYF. The rearrangement uses TRBV5-1 and TRBJ2-7, with 8 bases lining up with TRBD1. Germline V lookup: CDR1 SGHRS, CDR2 YFSETQ. The CDR3 length is 12 residues. The V segment lost 4 bases and the J segment 10 bases; nucleotides outside the gene matches: 7.